Listed here are 8 T cell receptor beta chains from one sample, sequenced in a study of neurological immune-mediated disorders. TCRdb analysed the 5' RACE reads with MiXCR anew, one entry per CDR3 protein. The sample lists roughly 38,000 distinct CDR3 sequences; roughly 10% were seen once. Time point here: technical triplicate 1. Sequencing used PBMCs. The receptor set was obtained from a man in his 60s with HTLV-1-associated myelopathy (HAM/TSP).

This clonotype has at least ten counts. The chain carries TRBV10-3 and TRBJ2-7; TRBD1 aligns across 11 bases. Germline V CDR1 and CDR2: ENHRY, SYGVKD. This CDR3 is 12 amino acids long. V was pared by 9 bases and J by 4 bases, with 2 bases of the junction left unmatched. The chain's CDR3 is CAIGTGGYEQYF. The CDR3, as DNA: TGTGCCATAGGGACAGGGGGTTACGAGCAGTACTTC.

This clonotype was observed at least ten times. V is TRBV20-1 and J is TRBJ1-5, with D possibly matching TRBD1 (6 bases). Germline CDR1 is DFQATT and CDR2 is SNEGSKA (reference sequence). CDR3 length: 13 amino acids. V shed 5 bases and J shed 4 bases, with 12 bases lying between them. CDR3 nucleotide sequence: TGCAGTGCTGGGACAACAAATAATCAGCCCCAGCATTTT. Translation gives CSAGTTNNQPQHF.

The count of this clonotype is one. CDR3: CASSHIGGAIYEQYF. The CDR3 DNA reads as TGCGCCAGCAGCCATATAGGAGGGGCAATCTACGAGCAGTACTTC. The chain employs TRBV4-1 and TRBJ2-7; tentative D call: TRBD2 (6 bases). V was cut by 3 bases and J by 3 bases, with 15 bases left in between. The CDR3 loop spans 15 amino acids. Germline values: CDR1 MGHRA, CDR2 YSYEKL.

This clonotype was observed many times. The CDR3 spells CASSDVKGGEKLFF. DNA for the CDR3: TGCGCCAGCAGTGATGTCAAGGGTGGAGAAAAACTGTTTTTT. This rearrangement joins TRBV10-2 to TRBJ1-4; D remains unclear. Germline V gene sequence: CDR1 WSHSY, CDR2 SAAADI. The V end was cut by 3 bases, the J end by 8 bases, with 13 bases between. The CDR3 extends over 14 amino acids.

The chain recombines TRBV19 with TRBJ2-1; 7 bases are a match to TRBD2. V shed 3 bases and J 9 bases; nucleotides not matched to a gene: 14. There are 16 residues in the CDR3. Germline V gives CDR1 LNHDA, CDR2 SQIVND (reference sequence). In nucleotides, the CDR3 is TGTGCCAGTAGTATGCGCCGGCGGGAGCCCGGGGGTGAGCAGTTCTTC. Translation: CASSMRRREPGGEQFF. The whole variable domain, filled in from reference TRBV19 and TRBJ2-1, reads DGGITQSPKYLFRKEGQNVTLSCEQNLNHDAMYWYRQDPGQGLRLIYYSQIVNDFQKGDIAEGYSVSREKKESFPLTVTSAQKNPTAFYLCASSMRRREPGGEQFFGPGTRLTVL.

This clonotype has at least ten counts. V usage is TRBV12-3 or TRBV12-4 and J usage is TRBJ2-5, with unresolved D. The CDR3 has 12 amino acids. V was trimmed by 6 bases and J by 4 bases, leaving 9 bases between them. CDR3 DNA: TGTGCCAGCAGCTCCGTTACAGAGACCCAGTACTTC. This gives the protein CASSSVTETQYF.

This clonotype was seen repeatedly, ten times or more. The chain links TRBV5-1 to TRBJ1-2; D perhaps matches TRBD1 (5 bases). Trimming cost V 2 bases and J 2 bases, with 7 bases left between them. Germline V CDR1 and CDR2: SGHRS, YFSETQ. This CDR3 region has 13 residues. This CDR3 reads CASSFDSNYGYTF. In nucleotides, the CDR3 is TGCGCCAGCAGCTTCGACAGCAACTATGGCTACACCTTC. The whole variable domain, filled in from reference TRBV5-1 and TRBJ1-2, reads KAGVTQTPRYLIKTRGQQVTLSCSPISGHRSVSWYQQTPGQGLQFLFEYFSETQRNKGNFPGRFSGRQFSNSRSEMNVSTLELGDSALYLCASSFDSNYGYTFGSGTRLTVV.

This clonotype has a count of ten or more. The chain joins TRBV28 to TRBJ2-7, with D unresolved. The V end lost 2 bases, the J end lost 0 bases, and 8 bases lay between the germline ends. CDR1 is MDHEN, CDR2 SYDVKM, per germline. This CDR3 has 14 residues. The DNA for the CDR3 is TGTGCCAGCAGTTTAGAACAGACCTCCTACGAGCAGTACTTC. This translates into CASSLEQTSYEQYF.